Sequencing of this T cell receptor beta chain was carried out in a study of T cells after yellow fever vaccination. 5'RACE template switching added a universal primer site and UMIs to TCR cDNA. TCRdb ran MiXCR on the 5' RACE reads and lists one entry per CDR3 protein. The sample carries 300,000 to 350,000 distinct CDR3 sequences, 7% to 9% recorded once. As for this clonotype: Its matching antigen is unknown.

Overall study results and limits: A small proportion of clonotypes was detected in both the CD4 and CD8 compartments. At under 98% for CD4 and 75% to 90% for CD8, most primary-vaccination clones showed up again after the booster.

The germline V and J ends were trimmed by 3 bases and 3 bases, with 2 bases remaining between them. The length of the CDR3 is 11 residues. Germline V gives CDR1 SGHTA, CDR2 FQGNSA. The chain is built from TRBV7-2 and TRBJ1-2; D is undetermined. The sequencing used PBMCs, collected approximately 40 days after the first yellow fever vaccination. This clonotype originated in a man younger than 35 who received the YFV17D yellow fever vaccine. The CDR3, as DNA: TGTGCCAGCAGCTTTCACTATGGCTACACCTTC. Translated, it gives CASSFHYGYTF.